This is a list of T cell receptor beta chains from one sample in a study of post-analysis software for immune sequencing data. TCRdb re-called the PCR reads with MiXCR, one entry per CDR3 protein. The table lists around 710,000 distinct CDR3 sequences, under 60% of them singletons. Sequences were obtained from blood. All receptors come from a girl aged 5-17 years with multiple sclerosis. The CDR3 runs from the conserved cysteine through the conserved F or W. The D gene is left open where the match is weak.

.,TRBJ1-4,TRBV3-1,CASSAGQNNEKLFF
TRBD1,TRBJ1-1,TRBV6-2/TRBV6-3,CASSNPGQLNTEAFF
TRBD2,TRBJ2-1,TRBV7-3,CASSLRGSGVFEQFF
TRBD2,TRBJ2-1,TRBV7-8,CASTIRRGLQNEQFF
.,TRBJ2-3,TRBV7-2,CASATRATDTQYF
.,TRBJ2-5,TRBV5-4,CASSLGGRSLARQETQYF
TRBD1,TRBJ2-7,TRBV29-1,CSVAGGAKSYEQYF
.,.,TRBV6-1,CASSEAMELVGETQYF
.,TRBJ1-2,TRBV27,CASSLAGVVGGDYGYTF
TRBD1,TRBJ1-4,TRBV6-5,CASSYWATGVHQTNEKLFF
.,.,TRBV5-6,CASSFSGSRLDEQYF
.,TRBJ2-3,TRBV28,CASSSTGLGPDTQYF
.,.,TRBV7-9,CASSATSSYEQYF
.,TRBJ1-1,TRBV29-1,CSVALGTEAFF
.,TRBJ2-4,TRBV5-1,CASSLGEGAAKNIQYF
.,.,TRBV5-1,CTSSTHTNQETQYF
TRBD1,.,TRBV20-1,CSARERGTGGVRTQYF
TRBD2,TRBJ2-1,TRBV11-1,CASRRPGVGTSGSSTYNEQFF
TRBD2,TRBJ2-1,TRBV20-1,CSATGLAGSYNEQFF
.,TRBJ2-2,TRBV29-1,CSVDGGSGELFF
TRBD2,.,TRBV6-1,CASKGDLLAGGETQYF
TRBD2,TRBJ2-3,TRBV20-1,CSASTGLAGASDTQYF
.,TRBJ2-2,TRBV9,CASNVEPNTGELFF
TRBD2,.,TRBV11-3,CASSWGTSLPSYEQYF
.,TRBJ2-1,TRBV4-1,CASSQERLCNEQFF
.,TRBJ1-5,TRBV12-3/TRBV12-4,CASSLVGPQHF
.,.,TRBV28,CASRGGGIPYEQYF
TRBD2,TRBJ2-7,TRBV7-2,CASSWRGTSGSYEQYF
.,TRBJ2-3,TRBV20-1,CSARGPSTDTQYF
.,TRBJ2-5,TRBV6-5,CASSSYREETQYF
TRBD1,TRBJ1-2,TRBV9,CASSVAQGADYGYTF
.,TRBJ2-1,TRBV11-2,CASSGPTGIISYNEQFF
TRBD1,TRBJ1-2,TRBV4-3,CASSQDQGGTGANGYTF
.,TRBJ2-7,TRBV7-7,CASSPGAPYEQYF
TRBD1,TRBJ2-3,TRBV28,CASSFVDRGPDTQYF
.,TRBJ2-2,TRBV5-1,CASSLDGLDTGELFF
TRBD2,TRBJ2-3,TRBV5-1,CASSPGEGHFTDTQYF
.,TRBJ2-1,TRBV4-3,CASSQEGMRASYNEQFF
.,TRBJ2-3,TRBV20-1,CSASPPGDTQYF
.,TRBJ1-3,TRBV25-1,CASSMDRASGNTIYF
.,TRBJ1-2,TRBV6-5,CASSYSDGQPYTF
.,TRBJ2-5,TRBV5-1,CASSLEHPYQETQYF